These T cell receptor beta chains were read from a single sample in a study of cytomegalovirus exposure and HLA in healthy donors. TCRdb keeps only in-frame clones here, not all; method: immunoSEQ multiplex PCR. The sample holds about 69,000 clones, approximately 70% seen once. The sequencing sample was made of PBMCs. All receptors derive from a male donor in good health and CMV-seropositive. Each CDR3 is given with its conserved first and last residue. The D gene is left open where the match is weak. The size field is filled for only some rows; it gives once, few, many or a size class.

V gene,J gene,D gene,clone size,CDR3 length,CDR3 DNA,CDR3 protein
TRBV7-2,TRBJ1-5,.,.,14,TGTGCCAGCAGCGGGGGAGGGAGCAATCAGCCCCAGCATTTT,CASSGGGSNQPQHF
TRBV29-1,TRBJ1-2,.,.,12,TGCAGCGTTGGTTGGGGGGGGAGAGGCTACACCTTC,CSVGWGGRGYTF
TRBV6-6,TRBJ2-7,.,.,15,TGTGCCTCCGGGGCGACGGGGGGCGTAGGGTACGAGCAGTACTTC,CASGATGGVGYEQYF
TRBV18,TRBJ2-1,TRBD2,once,15,TGTGCCAGCTCACCGGTGACTAGCGGGTCCAATGAGCAGTTCTTC,CASSPVTSGSNEQFF
TRBV19,TRBJ2-4,.,.,13,TGTGCCAGTAACGAGGGCAAGAGAAACATTCAGTACTTC,CASNEGKRNIQYF
TRBV18,TRBJ2-3,.,.,15,TGTGCCAGCTCACCGGTATTAGCGGACACAGATACGCAGTATTTT,CASSPVLADTDTQYF
TRBV7-6,TRBJ2-1,TRBD2,.,15,TGTGCCAGCAGCTTAGCACTAGCGGCCACAAATGAGCAGTTCTTC,CASSLALAATNEQFF
TRBV4-3,TRBJ2-3,.,few,13,TGCGCCAGCAGCCTTGAGGGGGCAGATACGCAGTATTTT,CASSLEGADTQYF
TRBV30,TRBJ2-7,.,once,11,TGTGCCTGGATGAACAGGGCCGAGCAGTACTTC,CAWMNRAEQYF
TRBV7-9,TRBJ1-5,TRBD1,once,13,TGTGCCAGCAGTCGGACAGGGAGTGTGCCCCAGCATTTT,CASSRTGSVPQHF
TRBV5-1,TRBJ2-1,.,once,15,TGCGCCAGCAGCTTAGGGGGGGGGCAGTACAATGAGCAGTTCTTC,CASSLGGGQYNEQFF
TRBV18,TRBJ1-6,.,.,15,TGTGCCAGCTCACCAAGGGACAAGGGGAATTCACCCCTCCACTTT,CASSPRDKGNSPLHF
TRBV7-9,TRBJ1-1,.,.,13,TGTGCCAGCAGCTTCGAGAAGAACACTGAAGCTTTCTTT,CASSFEKNTEAFF
TRBV5-1,TRBJ2-7,TRBD2,.,14,TGCGCCAGCAGCCCGGGACTAGCGGACTACGAGCAGTACTTC,CASSPGLADYEQYF
TRBV6-1,TRBJ1-2,TRBD1,.,15,TGTGCCAGCAGCCTATGGGACAGCCCGGGGAATGGCTACACCTTC,CASSLWDSPGNGYTF
TRBV7-9,TRBJ1-3,TRBD1,.,17,TGTGCCAGCAGCTTAACGGGGACAGCCTCCTCTGGAAACACCATATATTTT,CASSLTGTASSGNTIYF